The T cell receptor beta chain described here comes from a study of identical twins. It was template switching that added a universal primer site, and there were unique molecular identifiers on the cDNA. Each CDR3 protein gets one entry after TCRdb re-called the 5' RACE reads with MiXCR. This sample has 1.5 million to 2 million distinct CDR3 sequences, with around a third found just once. In this sample, this clonotype turned up a few times. CDR1 is SGHNT, CDR2 YENEEA, per germline. Trimming removed 1 base from V and 3 bases from J; junction bases left unmatched: 5. This CDR3 contains 15 residues. The sequenced sample was cord blood. The TCR was taken from a newborn girl in good health. This chain links TRBV11-3 with TRBJ2-5; 7 bases agree with TRBD1. CDR3 sequence: CASSLVRQGKETQYF. CDR3 in DNA: TGTGCCAGCAGCTTAGTCCGACAGGGAAAAGAGACCCAGTACTTC. Based on the CDR3 plus reference TRBV11-3 and TRBJ2-5, the full variable domain is EAGVVQSPRYKIIEKKQPVAFWCNPISGHNTLYWYLQNLGQGPELLIRYENEEAVDDSQLPKDRFSAERLKGVDSTLKIQPAELGDSAVYLCASSLVRQGKETQYFGPGTRLLVL.